This T cell receptor beta chain was profiled in a study of shared clonotypes between healthy human individuals. Broader study findings: Richness estimates generally favored naive over memory subsets.

Germline CDR1 SEHNR, CDR2 FQNEAQ (reference sequence). V trimming: 3 bases; J trimming: 3 bases; junction bases outside the gene matches: 5. This CDR3 spans 14 amino acids. With regard to this clone: Its target is not known.

CD4+ cells underwent separation, giving CD45RA+ naive and CD45RA-negative memory subsets. Sorted-subset replicate PCRs used 200 ng of genomic DNA. This amount corresponded to 30,000 to 35,000 T cell genomes. Here immunoSEQ multiplex PCR was the method, and the copy in TCRdb shows in-frame clones only, minus some. The sample shows 2 million to 3 million clones, over 85% of them seen only once. Sequencing used naive CD4+ T cells from PBMCs. Subset: CD45RA+ positively selected. This sequence originates from a man aged 18 to 29 in good health. Some clones in this sample may be carry-over from other donors' samples. The chain carries TRBV7-9 and TRBJ2-7; TRBD1 agrees at 7 bases. The CDR3 reads CASSFGAGGYEQYF. Here the CDR3 DNA reads TGTGCCAGCAGCTTTGGCGCAGGGGGCTACGAGCAGTACTTC.